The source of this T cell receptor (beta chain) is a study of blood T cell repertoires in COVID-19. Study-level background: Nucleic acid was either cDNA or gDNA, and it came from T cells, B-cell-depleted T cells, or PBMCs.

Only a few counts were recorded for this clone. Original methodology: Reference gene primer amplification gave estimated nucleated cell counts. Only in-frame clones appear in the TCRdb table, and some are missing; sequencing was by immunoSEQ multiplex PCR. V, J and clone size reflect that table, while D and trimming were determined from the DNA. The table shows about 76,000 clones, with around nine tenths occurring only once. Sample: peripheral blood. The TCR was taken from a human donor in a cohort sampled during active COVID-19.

The chain's CDR3 is CASGEQGARQPQHF. In DNA, the CDR3 is TGTGCCAGTGGAGAACAGGGGGCAAGGCAGCCCCAGCATTTT. V is TRBV6-5 and J is TRBJ1-5; 9 bases are a match to TRBD1. The trim removed 9 bases at V and 7 bases at J, leaving 10 bases unmatched. The CDR3 sequence is 14 residues long. Germline V gives CDR1 MNHEY, CDR2 SVGAGI.